This T cell receptor beta chain emerged from a study of T cell repertoires in cytomegalovirus infection. Study at large: CMV infection together with matching HLA type was indicated by public TCR beta signatures. Overall study results and limits: CMV carriers having the relevant HLA were flagged by cumulative public TCR beta family frequency.

As concerns this clonotype: Its antigen is still unknown.

Each CDR3 protein is one row after TCRdb ran MiXCR on the reads. The repertoire holds about 890,000 distinct CDR3 sequences, with about a third as singletons. The V gene lost 1 base and the J gene lost 8 bases, with 8 bases spanning the gap. The CDR3 length is 13 residues. Germline V gives CDR1 MNHEY, CDR2 SMNVEV (reference sequence). This specimen was cultured CD8+ T cells from PBMCs, taken from culture after CMV antigen stimulation. The rearrangement joins TRBV27 to TRBJ1-4; D possibly corresponds to TRBD1 (5 bases). This sequence was found in a human donor in good health (CMV status not recorded). Some clones in this sample may be carry-over from other donors' samples. In nucleotides, the CDR3 is TGTGCCAGCAGTTTATGGTCAGGGGAAAAACTGTTTTTT. Encoded protein: CASSLWSGEKLFF. Variable domain in full (rest from reference TRBV27 and TRBJ1-4): EAQVTQNPRYLITVTGKKLTVTCSQNMNHEYMSWYRQDPGLGLRQIYYSMNVEVTDKGDVPEGYKVSRKEKRNFPLILESPSPNQTSLYFCASSLWSGEKLFFGSGTQLSVL.